This T cell receptor beta chain was retrieved from a study of blood T cells in healthy people across ages. Overall study results and limits: Older individuals had lower TCR beta diversity per million T cells (the decline was roughly linear).

V shed 1 base and J shed 2 bases, with 12 bases lying between them. Germline values: CDR1 SGHRS, CDR2 YFSETQ. CDR3 size: 15 residues. Combining a sample-barcoded 5' primer with a J-beta primer mix, a second PCR ran for roughly 6 to 12 cycles. TCRdb recomputed calls from the 5' RACE reads with MiXCR, one row per CDR3 protein. The sample includes more than 800,000 distinct CDR3 sequences, around 30% of them seen just once. Approximately 9.4 milliliters was the volume of peripheral blood drawn from each donor. Remarks on this clonotype: The antigen remains unidentified. Just one base apart from a much larger clone, this may be a read error.

V gene TRBV5-1 combines with J gene TRBJ1-1, with D possibly matching TRBD1 (5 bases). The sequence derives from a woman older than 75 in good health. Sequenced input: blood. The CDR3, as DNA: TGCGCCAGCAGCTTGACGGGACGGAAAAACACTGAAGCTTTCTTT. It encodes CASSLTGRKNTEAFF.